The rows below give T cell receptor beta chains drawn from one sample of a study of blood T cell repertoires in COVID-19. This table comes from immunoSEQ multiplex PCR, and its TCRdb copy is limited to in-frame clones, with some not included. The sample consists of about 83,000 clones, roughly 84% of them appearing once. The source material was peripheral blood. These TCRs come from a woman older than 75 in a cohort sampled during active or convalescent COVID-19. Each CDR3 is given with its conserved first and last residue. D genes are given only for firm matches. Expanded clones are given a class, and other clones once, few, many or no size at all.

size	V	D	J	DNA	CDR3
.	TRBV9	TRBD1	TRBJ2-3	TGTGCCAGCACCGAGAGGGGACAGACAGATACGCAGTATTTT	CASTERGQTDTQYF
.	TRBV9	TRBD2	TRBJ2-1	TGTGCCAGCAGACGCGGGACTAGCGGGAGTAATGAGCAGTTCTTC	CASRRGTSGSNEQFF
.	TRBV28	.	TRBJ2-2	TGTGCCAGCCAGGTACCGAACAGGGAAACCGGGGAGCTGTTTTTT	CASQVPNRETGELFF
.	TRBV3-1/TRBV3-2	TRBD1	TRBJ2-7	TGTGCCAGCAGCCAAGGGGGGACAGGGATCTACGAGCAGTACTTC	CASSQGGTGIYEQYF
.	TRBV5-6	TRBD2	TRBJ2-5	TGTGCCAGCAGCCCCAGCTTGCGGGAGGGCCATGAGACCCAGTACTTC	CASSPSLREGHETQYF
few	TRBV7-8	.	TRBJ2-7	TGTGCCAGCAGCATAAGCGACAGCTACGAGCAGTACTTC	CASSISDSYEQYF
.	TRBV7-9	.	TRBJ1-4	TGTGCCAGCAGCTTATCAGGCTCCAGGGGTGAAAAACTGTTTTTT	CASSLSGSRGEKLFF
.	TRBV11-3	TRBD1	TRBJ1-3	TGTGCCAGCAACGACAGGGGAAAGGGAAACACCATATATTTT	CASNDRGKGNTIYF
.	TRBV18	.	TRBJ2-2	TGTGCCAGCTCACCACCACAGAACACCGGGGAGCTGTTTTTT	CASSPPQNTGELFF
.	TRBV15	TRBD1	TRBJ1-3	TGTGCCACCTCCGACAGGGGGACTGGAAACACCATATATTTT	CATSDRGTGNTIYF
once	TRBV10-1	TRBD1	TRBJ1-2	TGCGCCAGCAGGGACAGGGGGCTGCGGGGCTACACCTTC	CASRDRGLRGYTF
.	TRBV19	TRBD1	TRBJ2-3	TGTGCCAGTACCCAGAGGTCCGGACAGGGCACAGATACGCAGTATTTT	CASTQRSGQGTDTQYF
once	TRBV5-1	TRBD2	TRBJ2-3	TGCGCCAGCAGCTTAGCTTCGACTAGCTGGGGCACAGATACGCAGTATTTT	CASSLASTSWGTDTQYF
.	TRBV30	.	TRBJ1-2	TGTGCCTGGAGTGTACAAGCGTCAGGGGATGGCTACACCTTC	CAWSVQASGDGYTF
.	TRBV5-1	TRBD2	TRBJ2-7	TGCGCCAGCAGCTTACGAGCGGGAGGCGTATCTGAGCAGTACTTC	CASSLRAGGVSEQYF
.	TRBV6-2/TRBV6-3	TRBD2	TRBJ2-7	TGTGCCAGCAGTTACGCGGGGGGGCTCGCCTACGAGCAGTACTTC	CASSYAGGLAYEQYF
.	TRBV18	.	TRBJ2-3	TGTGCCAGCTCACCAGTTCTGACAGTGGGCGATACGCAGTATTTT	CASSPVLTVGDTQYF
.	TRBV28	TRBD1	TRBJ1-3	TGTGCCAGCTCAACAGGGGGGTCTGGAAACACCATATATTTT	CASSTGGSGNTIYF
once	TRBV30	.	TRBJ1-1	TGTGCCTGGAGTGTGGCAGGTACTGAAGCTTTCTTT	CAWSVAGTEAFF
.	TRBV30	TRBD1	TRBJ1-4	TGTGCCTGGAGTCCCAACAGGGGTGTTGGTGAAAAACTGTTTTTT	CAWSPNRGVGEKLFF
.	TRBV5-1	TRBD2	TRBJ2-3	TGCGCCAGTAGTAGCGGGGGCACAGATACGCAGTATTTT	CASSSGGTDTQYF
.	TRBV18	.	TRBJ1-6	TGTGCCAGCTCGCTCGACAGCGAGGTCAACTTT	CASSLDSEVNF
.	TRBV7-9	TRBD2	TRBJ2-1	TGTGCCAGCAGTCCGAGCGGGAGGGCCTCCTACAATGAGCAGTTCTTC	CASSPSGRASYNEQFF
.	TRBV5-1	.	TRBJ1-3	TGCGCCAGCAGCTTGGACAGAATACCTGGAAACACCATATATTTT	CASSLDRIPGNTIYF
.	TRBV5-1	.	TRBJ1-1	TGCGCCAGCAGCTTGGCCGGGGAACTGAACACTGAAGCTTTCTTT	CASSLAGELNTEAFF
.	TRBV13	TRBD2	TRBJ2-1	TGTGCCAGCAGCTGGACTAGCGGGGAGGGGGGAAATGAGCAGTTCTTC	CASSWTSGEGGNEQFF
.	TRBV28	TRBD1	TRBJ2-7	TGTGCCAGCAGACCGGGACAGAACTACGAGCAGTACTTC	CASRPGQNYEQYF
.	TRBV14	.	TRBJ1-1	TGTGCCAGCAGCCAGTACCTAAACACTGAAGCTTTCTTT	CASSQYLNTEAFF
.	TRBV11-2	.	TRBJ1-4	TGTGCCAGCAGCCCCGAGGGGGGGTTCGAGATACTTTTT	CASSPEGGFEILF
once	TRBV19	TRBD1	TRBJ1-1	TGTGCCAGTAGTATGACAGGGCTCGTGAACACTGAAGCTTTCTTT	CASSMTGLVNTEAFF
.	TRBV21-1	.	TRBJ2-2	TGTGCCAGCAGCACCCGAGGGAGGGGCGACACCGGGGAGCTGTTTTTT	CASSTRGRGDTGELFF
.	TRBV7-9	TRBD1	TRBJ2-7	TGTGCCAGCAGCTTGGGGACAGTCTCCTACGAGCAGTACTTC	CASSLGTVSYEQYF
.	TRBV25-1	TRBD1	TRBJ1-5	TGTGCCAGCAGTGATCCCGGACAGGGTGGCAATCAGCCCCAGCATTTT	CASSDPGQGGNQPQHF
once	TRBV3-1/TRBV3-2	TRBD1	TRBJ2-7	TGTGCCAGCAGCCAAGACAGGGGGCCCTACGAGCAGTACTTC	CASSQDRGPYEQYF
.	TRBV3-1/TRBV3-2	.	TRBJ2-3	TGTGCCAGCAGCCAACCCTCAGATACGCAGTATTTT	CASSQPSDTQYF
.	TRBV27	.	TRBJ2-2	TGTGCCAGCAGGGGGCAGGTGAACACCGGGGAGCTGTTTTTT	CASRGQVNTGELFF
.	TRBV5-1	.	TRBJ2-5	TGCGCCAGCAGCTTGGACAGGGCAGAGACCCAGTACTTC	CASSLDRAETQYF
.	TRBV3-1/TRBV3-2	TRBD1	TRBJ1-5	TGTGCCAGCAGCCTTGGGACAGGCGATCAGCCCCAGCATTTT	CASSLGTGDQPQHF
.	TRBV5-4	.	TRBJ2-5	TGTGCCAGCAGCTTTGGCGGGGTACAAGAGACCCAGTACTTC	CASSFGGVQETQYF
.	TRBV27	TRBD2	TRBJ2-1	TGTGCCAGCAGTTTCAGAGCGGGAGTGAACAATGAGCAGTTCTTC	CASSFRAGVNNEQFF
.	TRBV6-6	TRBD1	TRBJ2-7	TGTGCCAGCAGGACCATTCGGACAGGATCAATTTACGAGCAGTACTTC	CASRTIRTGSIYEQYF
once	TRBV28	TRBD2	TRBJ2-2	TGTGCCAGCAGTTTGGGGGGGAGGGACGCGGAGCTGTTTTTT	CASSLGGRDAELFF
few	TRBV30	.	TRBJ1-1	TGTGCCTGGAGTCCCGGTTTCACTGAAGCTTTCTTT	CAWSPGFTEAFF
.	TRBV19	.	TRBJ1-5	TGTGCCAGTAGTAACCAGGGGAATCAGCCCCAGCATTTT	CASSNQGNQPQHF
.	TRBV18	.	TRBJ1-4	TGTGCCAGCCGGGACTCTACCGAAAAACTGTTTTTT	CASRDSTEKLFF
.	TRBV5-1	.	TRBJ1-2	TGCGCCAGCAGCTTGGATCCAGGGGAGGGCTACACCTTC	CASSLDPGEGYTF
few	TRBV6-5	.	TRBJ2-1	TGTGCCAGCAGTTACGACGCAGGATTAGACAATGAGCAGTTCTTC	CASSYDAGLDNEQFF
.	TRBV5-6	.	TRBJ1-1	TGTGCCACCACACGGGCGGGAAACACTGAAGCTTTCTTT	CATTRAGNTEAFF
.	TRBV28	TRBD1	TRBJ1-1	TGTGCCAGCAGGAATGACAGGGTTCTGAACACTGAAGCTTTCTTT	CASRNDRVLNTEAFF
.	TRBV18	TRBD2	TRBJ2-5	TGTGCCAGCTCAGGACTAGCTTCTAGTCGAGAGACCCAGTACTTC	CASSGLASSRETQYF
.	TRBV5-1	.	TRBJ1-2	TGCGCCAGCAGCTTGGCCGGCGTAGGGGGTGGCTACACCTTC	CASSLAGVGGGYTF
.	TRBV11-2	.	TRBJ2-5	TGTGCCAGCAGCTTAGATCAGCGAACACAAGAGACCCAGTACTTC	CASSLDQRTQETQYF
.	TRBV30	.	TRBJ2-7	TGTGCCTGGCGGGAGTACGACGAGCAGTACTTC	CAWREYDEQYF
.	TRBV28	.	TRBJ1-1	TGTGCCAGCAGTTTACACGGAGGGAGCACTGAAGCTTTCTTT	CASSLHGGSTEAFF
.	TRBV6-5	.	TRBJ1-3	TGTGCCAGCAGCCAATCCACGGCGGGGGGAAACACCATATATTTT	CASSQSTAGGNTIYF
.	TRBV5-1	TRBD1	TRBJ2-2	TGCGCCAGCAGCTTGTATGGGACAGGGAACACCGGGGAGCTGTTTTTT	CASSLYGTGNTGELFF
.	TRBV2	TRBD2	TRBJ2-1	TGTGCCAGCAGTGAACTAGCGGGAGGGATCGCTGAGCAGTTCTTC	CASSELAGGIAEQFF